What follows is one T cell receptor beta chain and its context. The target antigen is unknown. Treatment specified: 15 to 20 received Ad26.COV2.S at low or high dose, single or two shots; 5 received placebo; per-sample allocation not given. Samples came from day 63 after the first vaccine or placebo injection. This Boston cohort included adults aged 18-55 years. This specimen comes from a study of Ad26.COV2.S vaccination and SARS-CoV-2 variants. Study as a whole: Administration of Ad26.COV2.S was intramuscular, either once or twice 56 days apart.

Sequencing used immunoSEQ multiplex PCR; TCRdb keeps in-frame clones, though not all of them. The top ten clones hold less than 2% of a sample with over 400,000 clones, approximately 92% of them seen once. Findings and limits, study-wide: Vaccine recipients posted higher spike-specific TCR breadth than their placebo counterparts. Post-vaccination spike-specific CD8+ and CD4+ T cell responses reportedly had substantial breadth.

This CDR3 is built from 15 residues. Losses at the gene ends were 1 base for V and 5 bases for J; bases not matched to a gene: 6. The germline V gene encodes CDR1 MNHEY and CDR2 SMNVEV (reference sequence). The receptor comes from a person aged 18-60 years who received the Ad26.COV2.S COVID-19 vaccine or a placebo. The material sequenced was peripheral blood, taken in a trial of Ad26.COV2.S vaccine versus placebo. This chain connects TRBV27 to TRBJ2-7; 9 bases agree with TRBD1. CDR3 region: CASSLFSGTGNEQYF. As DNA, the CDR3 is TGTGCCAGCAGTTTATTTTCTGGGACAGGGAACGAGCAGTACTTC.